This T cell receptor (beta chain) was captured in a study of T cell responses to AZD1222 COVID-19 vaccine. Study-level results: Just a handful of AZD1222 recipients tested seropositive at baseline.

Note on this clone: As yet, its antigen is unknown.

The CDR3 extends over 14 amino acids. CDR1 KGHDR and CDR2 SFDVKD come from the germline V gene. Trimming cost V 2 bases and J 1 base, with 6 bases left between them. The repertoire was sequenced with immunoSEQ multiplex PCR; TCRdb's copy has only in-frame clones and lacks some. The table has more than 100,000 clones, about nine tenths seen once. The chain carries TRBV24-1 and TRBJ2-3; D is tentatively TRBD1 or TRBD2 (5 bases each). This specimen was peripheral blood, taken on day 0 of AZD1222 vaccination. The sequence derives from an adult in good health. The CDR3 DNA sequence: TGTGCCACCAGTGATTCGGGGCGCACAGATACGCAGTATTTT. Protein sequence: CATSDSGRTDTQYF.